The 10 T cell receptor beta chains listed next were all sequenced from one sample in a study of response to subunit inactivated influenza vaccine. TCRdb re-analysed the RT-PCR reads in MiXCR, keeping a single row per CDR3 protein. The profile shows 550,000 to 800,000 distinct CDR3 sequences, approximately 14% of them singletons. The sequencing used PBMCs from blood, collected about 11 days after vaccination. The receptors come from a man in his fifties or sixties who received an inactivated influenza vaccine.

The chain uses TRBV6-6 and TRBJ2-7, with no clear D. Germline loops: CDR1 MNHNY, CDR2 SVGAGI (reference sequence). V lost 6 bases and J lost 5, with 8 bases in between. This CDR3 is 11 amino acids long. The CDR3 coding sequence is TGTGCCAGCAGGTCTCGAAACGAGCAGTACTTC. Translated, it gives CASRSRNEQYF.

This clonotype was seen a few times. The chain has TRBV7-2 and TRBJ2-7; 11 bases line up with TRBD1. The V gene end was trimmed by 4 bases and the J gene end by 4 bases; junction bases not matched to a gene: 6. Germline CDR1 is SGHTA and CDR2 is FQGNSA. The CDR3 extends over 15 amino acids. Here the CDR3 DNA reads TGTGCCAGCAGCTCGGACAGGGGGCGCGTGTACGAGCAGTACTTC. Its translation is CASSSDRGRVYEQYF.

The rearrangement uses TRBV20-1 and TRBJ1-5; D is possibly TRBD1 (6 bases). There are 13 residues in the CDR3. Germline CDR1 is DFQATT and CDR2 is SNEGSKA (reference sequence). V lost 3 bases to trimming and J lost 7 bases, with 13 bases between them. CDR3: CSARREGGQPQHF. CDR3 nucleotides: TGCAGTGCTAGGCGGGAGGGGGGCCAGCCCCAGCATTTT.

This clonotype was picked up a small number of times. The CDR3 nucleotides read TGTGCCAGCAGCTTAGCTACAGGGGCTGGGGCCAACGTCCTGACTTTC. Its protein product is CASSLATGAGANVLTF. The gene calls are TRBV7-6 and TRBJ2-6; 7 bases align to TRBD1. Germline V gene data show CDR1 as SGHVS and CDR2 as FNYEAQ. V dropped 0 bases and J dropped 2; count of bases not matched to a gene: 1. The CDR3 has 16 residues. Looking up the rest from reference TRBV7-6 and TRBJ2-6 gives the full variable domain: GAGVSQSPRYKVTKRGQDVALRCDPISGHVSLYWYRQALGQGPEFLTYFNYEAQQDKSGLPNDRFSAERPEGSISTLTIQRTEQRDSAMYRCASSLATGAGANVLTFGAGSRLTVL.

This clonotype was observed a few times. V is TRBV20-1 and J is TRBJ2-5; 7 bases map to TRBD1. Germline CDR1 and CDR2: DFQATT and SNEGSKA (reference sequence). The CDR3 runs 12 residues. V shed 6 bases and J 3 bases; nucleotides not matched to a gene: 4. The CDR3 DNA reads as TGCAGTGCGCCTACAGGGGAAGAGACCCAGTACTTC. It translates to CSAPTGEETQYF.

This clonotype was found a few times. CDR3 DNA sequence: TGCGCCAGCAGCTTGGTCGCAGGGAAAAACATTCAGTACTTC. Translated: CASSLVAGKNIQYF. This sequence joins TRBV5-1 and TRBJ2-4, with D perhaps matching TRBD1 (5 bases). Between the trimmed V and J ends, which lost 0 bases and 4 bases, there was a span of 8 bases. The CDR3 runs 14 residues. Germline loops: CDR1 SGHRS, CDR2 YFSETQ.

This clonotype was seen more than once but under ten times. The chain couples TRBV4-1 to TRBJ2-2; either TRBD1 or TRBD2 may fit D (5 bases each). The CDR3 is 15 residues long. The ends were cut back, 4 bases at V and 5 bases at J, with 14 bases in the middle. CDR1 and CDR2 (germline): MGHRA, YSYEKL. CDR3 loop: CASSPGWGWTGELFF. DNA for the CDR3: TGCGCCAGCAGCCCGGGTTGGGGGTGGACCGGGGAGCTGTTTTTT.

The chain couples TRBV7-9 to TRBJ1-2; D possibly corresponds to TRBD1 (6 bases). Germline CDR1 is SEHNR and CDR2 is FQNEAQ (reference sequence). V was pared by 5 bases and J by 5 bases, with 15 bases between. This CDR3 has 14 residues. The DNA for the CDR3 is TGTGCCAGCAGCCCAGGGTGGGGGCCTTATGGCTACACCTTC. It translates to CASSPGWGPYGYTF.

The rearrangement uses TRBV6-1 and TRBJ1-2; D is ambiguous. The CDR3 runs 14 residues. V was pared by 4 bases and J by 4 bases, with 13 bases between. The germline V gene encodes CDR1 MNHNS and CDR2 SASEGT. The chain's CDR3 is CASSVGGSTYGYTF. CDR3 nucleotides: TGTGCCAGCAGTGTCGGTGGGTCCACCTATGGCTACACCTTC.

This clonotype has more than one count but fewer than ten. CDR3: CASSLAGHRSYEQYF. In DNA, the CDR3 is TGTGCCAGCAGTTTAGCGGGACACCGCTCCTACGAGCAGTACTTC. The genes are TRBV12-3 or TRBV12-4 and TRBJ2-7; a weak D match, TRBD1 (6 bases). V shed 0 bases and J shed 0 bases, with 9 bases lying between them. The CDR3 spans 15 residues.